The present T cell receptor (beta chain) was sequenced within a study of shared T cell receptors in the human thymus. Here immunoSEQ multiplex PCR was the method, and the copy in TCRdb shows in-frame clones only, minus some. The sample yields hundreds of thousands of clones, around 87% seen once. The same data also contributed to another study, on human thymus T cells.

The receptor's source is a boy in the first two years of life with a congenital heart defect. Sequenced material: thymocytes.

CDR3 residues: CASSYSDSDTEAFF. CDR3 DNA sequence: TGTGCCAGCAGTTATTCCGACAGCGACACTGAAGCTTTCTTT. This rearrangement joins TRBV6-5 to TRBJ1-1; perhaps TRBD1 as D (5 bases). The CDR3 covers 14 residues. V lost 3 bases and J lost 3, with 11 bases in between. Germline V gene sequence: CDR1 MNHEY, CDR2 SVGAGI.